The 30 T cell receptor beta chains given below trace back to one sample, sequenced in a study of T cell changes during pregnancy in multiple sclerosis. TCRdb keeps only in-frame clones here, not all; method: immunoSEQ multiplex PCR. The data hold around 50,000 clones, with around 90% observed a single time. The material sequenced was CD4+ T cells from peripheral blood mononuclear cells, taken after pregnancy. These TCRs come from a female donor in good health, enrolled as a control in a pregnancy study.

The chain recombines TRBV6-1 with TRBJ2-1; D uncertain. Germline-derived CDR1 and CDR2 are MNHNS and SASEGT. Trimming removed 1 base at V and 0 bases at J, with 7 bases between. The length of the CDR3 is 15 residues. CDR3 sequence reads: CASSEVGSSYNEQFF. In nucleotides, the CDR3 is TGTGCCAGCAGTGAAGTGGGCAGCTCCTACAATGAGCAGTTCTTC.

The table lists this clone with a count of one. The J gene is TRBJ1-5, the V gene TRBV6-5; possibly TRBD1 for D (5 bases). Germline lookup yields CDR1 MNHEY and CDR2 SVGAGI. V was pared by 5 bases and J by 2 bases, with 10 bases between. This CDR3 is 14 amino acids long. The CDR3 bases are TGTGCCAGCAGTCGGGGGATGCGCAATCAGCCCCAGCATTTT. Protein sequence: CASSRGMRNQPQHF.

The J gene is TRBJ1-2, the V gene TRBV4-1; a weak D match, TRBD1 (6 bases). The length of the CDR3 is 16 residues. V was trimmed by 1 base and J by 6 bases, leaving 18 bases between them. Per the germline V gene, CDR1 is MGHRA and CDR2 is YSYEKL. The CDR3 loop reads CASSQGMAAGDDGYTF. The DNA for the CDR3 is TGCGCCAGCAGCCAAGGGATGGCGGCAGGGGATGATGGCTACACCTTC.

The chain has TRBV29-1 and TRBJ2-7, with TRBD2 matching over 9 bases. The CDR3 runs to 13 residues. Looked up from germline, CDR1 is SQVTM and CDR2 is ANQGSEA. With V trimmed by 7 bases and J by 1 base, 5 bases remained unmatched. The CDR3 DNA sequence: TGCAGCGCCATAGCGGGAGTGTCCTACGAGCAGTACTTC. Protein sequence: CSAIAGVSYEQYF.

The gene calls are TRBV5-4 and TRBJ1-2, with 9 bases lining up with TRBD1. The length of the CDR3 is 14 residues. V trimming: 2 bases; J trimming: 2 bases; junction bases outside the gene matches: 1. Germline V gives CDR1 SGHNT, CDR2 YYREEE (reference sequence). CDR3 protein: CASSFGQGNYGYTF. CDR3 coding DNA: TGTGCCAGCAGCTTTGGACAGGGGAACTATGGCTACACCTTC.

This chain joins TRBV7-9 and TRBJ2-3, with 9 bases aligning to TRBD1. The CDR3 has 13 residues. Per the germline V gene, CDR1 is SEHNR and CDR2 is FQNEAQ (reference sequence). The V gene end was trimmed by 11 bases and the J gene end by 2 bases; junction bases not matched to a gene: 5. This chain's CDR3 is CASGDRVTDTQYF. The CDR3 DNA is TGTGCCTCCGGGGACAGGGTCACAGATACGCAGTATTTT.

The chain combines TRBV27 with TRBJ1-6, with a weak D call TRBD1 (5 bases). Trimming pared 0 bases from V and 7 bases from J, leaving 13 bases between. The germline gives CDR1 MNHEY, CDR2 SMNVEV (reference sequence). The CDR3 sequence is 16 residues long. The CDR3 region is CASSLSTGLMNSPLHF. The CDR3 DNA sequence: TGTGCCAGCAGTTTATCGACGGGACTGATGAATTCACCCCTCCACTTT.

This clone has just one count. The chain recombines TRBV23-1 with TRBJ2-5, with 9 bases that match TRBD2. TRBV23-1 is treated as an ORF (open reading frame) with a function not yet certain. Losses at the gene ends were 0 bases for V and 5 bases for J; bases not matched to a gene: 4. This CDR3 region has 15 residues. The CDR3 here is CASSQSGLALETQYF. Written as DNA, the CDR3 is TGCGCCAGCAGTCAATCGGGACTAGCCTTGGAGACCCAGTACTTC.

This clone was seen only once. The chain uses TRBV6-5 and TRBJ1-1; TRBD1 aligns across 7 bases. J lost 11 bases, V lost 6 bases, and 6 bases had no gene match. The CDR3 length is 11 residues. Germline V CDR1 and CDR2: MNHEY, SVGAGI. The CDR3 sequence: CASRVDRAAFF. In DNA, the CDR3 is TGTGCCAGCAGAGTTGACAGGGCGGCTTTCTTT.

CDR3 amino acids: CASSLQGGYGYTF. CDR3 DNA: TGTGCCAGCAGCTTACAGGGGGGCTATGGCTACACCTTC. This rearrangement joins TRBV5-4 to TRBJ1-2; 8 bases map to TRBD1. V lost 2 bases, J lost 4 bases, and 1 base stayed unmatched. CDR3 size: 13 residues. Germline V gene data show CDR1 as SGHNT and CDR2 as YYREEE (reference sequence).

The genes are TRBV28 and TRBJ2-7; 8 bases match TRBD1. The CDR3 is 14 amino acids. In germline, CDR1 is MDHEN, CDR2 SYDVKM. Trimming removed 5 bases from V and 4 bases from J; junction bases left unmatched: 7. The CDR3 bases are TGTGCCAGCAGTGACCGGGACAGGCCATACGAGCAGTACTTC. It encodes CASSDRDRPYEQYF.

The V call is TRBV25-1, the J call TRBJ2-1; 8 positions match TRBD1. Germline loops: CDR1 MGHDK, CDR2 SYGVNS. The CDR3 is 16 amino acids. Trimming cost V 4 bases and J 7 bases; bases outside gene matches: 12. The CDR3, as DNA: TGTGCCAGCAGTGTTGGGGACAGGTCCGATCGGAATGAGCAGTTCTTC. Its translation: CASSVGDRSDRNEQFF.

The V gene is TRBV18, the J gene TRBJ2-5, with D possibly TRBD2 on 6 matching bases. Germline V CDR1 and CDR2: KGHSH, LQKENI. The CDR3 totals 14 residues. V was shortened by 2 bases and J by 3 bases, with 10 bases between the two germline ends. The CDR3 nucleotides read TGTGCCAGCTCACCATTTGGCGGGGAAGAGACCCAGTACTTC. Translating it yields CASSPFGGEETQYF.

The chain is built from TRBV7-2 and TRBJ2-5; 9 bases are a match to TRBD2. The CDR3 totals 14 residues. Germline V gives CDR1 SGHTA, CDR2 FQGNSA. V trimming: 5 bases; J trimming: 4 bases; junction bases outside the gene matches: 5. The CDR3 DNA is TGTGCCAGCAGCCCTGGGACTAGCCGAGAGACCCAGTACTTC. Residues: CASSPGTSRETQYF.

The chain has TRBV30 and TRBJ1-1; D gene uncertain. Germline V gene lookup returns CDR1 GTSNPN and CDR2 SVGIG (reference sequence). The germline V and J ends were trimmed by 0 bases and 4 bases, with 15 bases remaining between them. The CDR3 covers 15 residues. Written as DNA, the CDR3 is TGTGCCTGGAGTGTTCCGGGATTCAAGAGCACTGAAGCTTTCTTT. Protein sequence: CAWSVPGFKSTEAFF.

The chain recombines TRBV27 with TRBJ1-4; no firm D call. Germline CDR1 is MNHEY and CDR2 is SMNVEV (reference sequence). CDR3 length equals 17 residues. V lost 0 bases to trimming and J lost 7 bases, with 18 bases between them. The CDR3 DNA reads as TGTGCCAGCAGTTTATCGAATGCATGGCCTGGCGGTGAAAAACTGTTTTTT. The encoded protein is CASSLSNAWPGGEKLFF.

The rearrangement uses TRBV29-1 and TRBJ1-1, with unresolved D. V was pared by 7 bases and J by 8 bases, with 5 bases between. The CDR3 totals 8 residues. Looked up from germline, CDR1 is SQVTM and CDR2 is ANQGSEA. The CDR3 here is CSAREAFF. CDR3 nucleotides: TGCAGCGCCAGAGAAGCTTTCTTT.

The genes are TRBV29-1 and TRBJ1-1, with TRBD1 matching over 11 bases. This CDR3 has 12 amino acids. Unmatched junction bases numbered 3, after V lost 4 bases and J lost 8 bases. The germline CDR1 and CDR2 sequences are SQVTM and ANQGSEA. This CDR3 reads CSVGTGGSEAFF. The CDR3, as DNA: TGCAGCGTTGGGACAGGGGGCTCGGAAGCTTTCTTT.

The gene calls are TRBV7-3 and TRBJ1-1, with D tentatively TRBD1 (6 bases). CDR1 and CDR2 (germline): SGHTA, FQGTGA. Deletions cut 4 bases from V and 7 bases from J, with 13 bases between. The CDR3 is 13 amino acids. CDR3 coding DNA: TGTGCCAGCAGCTCCGCTGGGGGCGGTGAAGCTTTCTTT. Translating it yields CASSSAGGGEAFF. Based on the CDR3 plus reference TRBV7-3 and TRBJ1-1, the full variable domain is GAGVSQTPSNKVTEKGKYVELRCDPISGHTALYWYRQSLGQGPEFLIYFQGTGAADDSGLPNDRFFAVRPEGSVSTLKIQRTERGDSAVYLCASSSAGGGEAFFGQGTRLTVV.

This rearrangement joins TRBV19 to TRBJ1-5; D is undetermined. Trimming left V 6 bases short and J 3 bases short, with 9 bases between. CDR3 length equals 13 residues. CDR1 is LNHDA, CDR2 SQIVND, per germline (reference sequence). In nucleotides, the CDR3 is TGTGCCAGTAGAAATACACCCAATCAGCCCCAGCATTTT. Protein sequence: CASRNTPNQPQHF.

This clone was observed a single time. This sequence joins TRBV7-8 and TRBJ2-1; 8 bases are a match to TRBD2. Germline CDR1 is SGHVS and CDR2 is FQNEAQ. The CDR3 is 15 amino acids. V trimming: 3 bases; J trimming: 4 bases; junction bases outside the gene matches: 5. CDR3 coding DNA: TGTGCCAGCAGCTTTCACGGGACTAGTTACAATGAGCAGTTCTTC. This encodes CASSFHGTSYNEQFF.

The chain joins TRBV7-9 to TRBJ1-3, with D perhaps matching TRBD1 (5 bases). Germline lookup yields CDR1 SEHNR and CDR2 FQNEAQ (reference sequence). Trimming took 2 bases from V and 2 from J, leaving 10 bases between them. This CDR3 is built from 15 residues. The CDR3 DNA follows: TGTGCCAGCAGCTTACGGGGGACTACTGGAAACACCATATATTTT. It translates to CASSLRGTTGNTIYF.

The chain combines TRBV6-5 with TRBJ2-5; D is unclear. The CDR3 sequence is 13 residues long. The V gene's germline CDR1 is MNHEY and CDR2 SVGAGI. Trimming stripped 5 bases from V and 3 bases from J, with 10 bases between. The DNA of the CDR3 is TGTGCCAGCAGTCGTAGGAGTAAAGAGACCCAGTACTTC. It is translated as CASSRRSKETQYF.

The rearrangement uses TRBV28 and TRBJ1-2; 7 bases agree with TRBD1. Germline CDR1 MDHEN, CDR2 SYDVKM. The junction had 9 bases not matched to a gene; V was cut back by 3 bases and J by 2 bases. This CDR3 contains 16 residues. The CDR3 sequence: CASSLGGRGLNYGYTF. In DNA form, the CDR3 reads TGTGCCAGCAGTTTGGGGGGCAGGGGGTTAAACTATGGCTACACCTTC.

This clone appeared once. In DNA, the CDR3 is TGCGCCAGCAGCCATGAGTCACTTAAAGGGACAGGGACGGGCGAGCAGTACTTC. It yields the protein CASSHESLKGTGTGEQYF. The rearrangement uses TRBV4-1 and TRBJ2-5; 9 bases map to TRBD1. The J call may be mistaken, given a closer DNA end match to TRBJ2-7. The germline V gene encodes CDR1 MGHRA and CDR2 YSYEKL. The CDR3 sequence is 18 residues long.

The chain has TRBV6-4 and TRBJ2-2, with 9 bases aligning to TRBD1. Germline lookup yields CDR1 MRHNA and CDR2 SNTAGT. J was trimmed by 6 bases and V by 0 bases; bases with no gene match: 8. This CDR3 spans 17 amino acids. This CDR3 reads CASSDSFGQGFAGELFF. CDR3 nucleotide sequence: TGTGCCAGCAGTGACTCTTTTGGACAGGGGTTCGCCGGGGAGCTGTTTTTT.

The CDR3 coding sequence is TGTGCCGGGGGTACGGGACTAGCGGGAAAGAACGAGCAGTTCTTC. This gives the protein CAGGTGLAGKNEQFF. The genes are TRBV7-9 and TRBJ2-1, with 13 positions matching TRBD2. The ends lost 11 bases at V and 10 bases at J; junction bases unmatched: 14. The CDR3 totals 15 residues. Per the germline V gene, CDR1 is SEHNR and CDR2 is FQNEAQ (reference sequence).

This clone was seen only once. CDR3 in DNA: TGTGCCAGCAGCGTCAGTACGACAGGGGATTCACCCCTCCACTTT. Its protein product is CASSVSTTGDSPLHF. The chain links TRBV9 to TRBJ1-6, with 8 bases that match TRBD1. CDR1 SGDLS and CDR2 YYNGEE come from the germline V gene. J lost 8 bases, V lost 2 bases, and 6 bases had no gene match. The CDR3 loop spans 15 amino acids.

This clone was found a few times. The J gene is TRBJ2-2, the V gene TRBV5-4, with TRBD1 as a possible D gene (5 bases). Germline V gene lookup returns CDR1 SGHNT and CDR2 YYREEE (reference sequence). Trimming left V 4 bases short and J 0 bases short, with 10 bases between. The CDR3 is made up of 15 amino acids. Written as DNA, the CDR3 is TGTGCCAGCAGCCTAGGACACGCGAACACCGGGGAGCTGTTTTTT. It codes for CASSLGHANTGELFF.

The chain carries TRBV6-6 and TRBJ2-7; the match to TRBD2 covers 8 bases. The V segment lost 6 bases and the J segment 4 bases; nucleotides outside the gene matches: 8. Germline V gives CDR1 MNHNY, CDR2 SVGAGI (reference sequence). The CDR3 consists of 14 residues. The chain's CDR3 is CASSLSGDLYEQYF. In DNA, the CDR3 is TGTGCCAGCAGCCTTAGCGGGGACCTATACGAGCAGTACTTC.